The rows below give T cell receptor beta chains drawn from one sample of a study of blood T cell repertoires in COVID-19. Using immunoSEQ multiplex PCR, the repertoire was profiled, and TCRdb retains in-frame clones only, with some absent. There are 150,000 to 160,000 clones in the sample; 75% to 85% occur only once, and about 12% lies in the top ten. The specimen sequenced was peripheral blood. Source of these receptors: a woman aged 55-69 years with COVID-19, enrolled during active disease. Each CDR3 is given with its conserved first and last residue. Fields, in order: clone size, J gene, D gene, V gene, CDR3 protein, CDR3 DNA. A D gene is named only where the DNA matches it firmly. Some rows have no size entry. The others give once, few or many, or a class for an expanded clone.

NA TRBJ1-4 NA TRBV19 CASSHPATNEKLFF TGTGCCAGTAGCCACCCGGCAACTAATGAAAAACTGTTTTTT
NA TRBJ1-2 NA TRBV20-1 CSALREGYTF TGCAGTGCGCTCCGGGAGGGCTACACCTTC
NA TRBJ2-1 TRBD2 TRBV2 CASSPGLAGGPDEQFF TGTGCCAGCAGCCCGGGACTAGCGGGAGGGCCGGATGAGCAGTTCTTC
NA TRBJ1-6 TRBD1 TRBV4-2 CASRTGDEGSSPLHF TGTGCCAGCAGGACAGGGGATGAGGGTAGTTCACCCCTCCACTTT
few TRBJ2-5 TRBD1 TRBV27 CASSFLADRAETQYF TGTGCCAGCAGTTTCTTAGCGGACAGGGCGGAGACCCAGTACTTC
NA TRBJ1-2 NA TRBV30 CAWGGGGKGYLVYGYTF TGTGCCTGGGGCGGGGGGGGGAAGGGGTACCTCGTCTATGGCTACACCTTC
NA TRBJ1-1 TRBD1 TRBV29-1 CSVDRVENTEAFF TGCAGCGTGGACAGGGTGGAGAACACTGAAGCTTTCTTT
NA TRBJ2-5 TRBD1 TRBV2 CAGRQGRETQYF TGTGCCGGCCGACAGGGGCGTGAGACCCAGTACTTC
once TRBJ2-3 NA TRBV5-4 CASSLDYTDTQYF TGTGCCAGCAGCCTGGACTACACAGATACGCAGTATTTT
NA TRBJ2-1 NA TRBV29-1 CSVGETEQFF TGCAGCGTTGGGGAGACTGAGCAGTTCTTC
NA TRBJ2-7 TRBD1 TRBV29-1 CSVKGTGGYEQYF TGCAGCGTAAAAGGGACAGGGGGCTACGAGCAGTACTTC
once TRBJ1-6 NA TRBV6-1 CASSDADFGNSPLHF TGTGCCAGCAGTGATGCGGACTTTGGAAATTCACCCCTCCACTTT
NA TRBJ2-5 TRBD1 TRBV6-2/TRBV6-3 CASSYSRTGRETQYF TGTGCCAGCAGTTACTCAAGGACAGGGCGGGAGACCCAGTACTTC
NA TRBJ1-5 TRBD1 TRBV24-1 CATSDPRQGEQPQHF TGTGCCACCAGTGATCCCCGACAGGGGGAACAGCCCCAGCATTTT
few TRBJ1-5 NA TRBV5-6 CASSPGWGLGQPQHF TGTGCCAGCAGCCCGGGATGGGGTTTAGGTCAGCCCCAGCATTTT
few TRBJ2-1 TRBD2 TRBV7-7 CASSLTSGSVNEQFF TGTGCTAGCAGCCTGACTAGCGGGAGTGTAAATGAGCAGTTCTTC
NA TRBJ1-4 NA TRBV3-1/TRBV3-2 CASSQAGSNEKLFF TGTGCCAGCAGCCAAGCGGGTAGTAATGAAAAACTGTTTTTT
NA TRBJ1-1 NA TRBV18 CASSPKGRDNEAFF TGTGCCAGCTCACCAAAGGGACGGGACAATGAAGCTTTCTTT
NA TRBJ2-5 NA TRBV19 CASRRGSGETQYF TGTGCCAGTCGGCGCGGCTCTGGTGAGACCCAGTACTTC
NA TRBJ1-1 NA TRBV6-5 CASRPVGGQKAFF TGTGCCAGCAGACCGGTGGGGGGGCAGAAAGCTTTCTTT
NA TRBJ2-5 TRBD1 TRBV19 CASSIGQGVGGFQETQYF TGTGCCAGTAGTATCGGACAGGGTGTGGGGGGCTTCCAAGAGACCCAGTACTTC
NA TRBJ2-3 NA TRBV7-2 CASSFREETDTQYF TGTGCCAGCAGCTTCAGGGAAGAGACAGATACGCAGTATTTT
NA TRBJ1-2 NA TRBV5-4 CASSLGGGQGYGYTF TGTGCCAGCAGCTTGGGGGGGGGCCAAGGGTATGGCTACACCTTC
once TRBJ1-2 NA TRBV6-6 CASSSPSYGYTF TGTGCCAGCAGTTCCCCTAGCTATGGCTACACCTTC
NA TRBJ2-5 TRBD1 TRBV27 CASSSIGTGQETQYF TGTGCCAGCAGCTCCATCGGGACAGGGCAAGAGACCCAGTACTTC
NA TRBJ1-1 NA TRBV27 CASSLIKQGNTEAFF TGTGCCAGCAGTTTAATCAAACAGGGGAACACTGAAGCTTTCTTT
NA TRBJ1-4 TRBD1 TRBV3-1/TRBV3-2 CASSRRTGLLFF TGTGCCAGCAGCCGGAGGACAGGCTTGCTGTTTTTT
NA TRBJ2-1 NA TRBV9 CASSDPPGVSYNEQFF TGTGCCAGCAGCGACCCTCCGGGGGTCTCCTACAATGAGCAGTTCTTC
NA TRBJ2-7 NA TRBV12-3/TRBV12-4 CASRRLLGEQYF TGTGCCAGCAGGAGGTTGTTGGGCGAGCAGTACTTC
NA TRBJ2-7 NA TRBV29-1 CSVEVGYEQYF TGCAGCGTTGAGGTCGGCTACGAGCAGTACTTC
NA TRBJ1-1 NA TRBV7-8 CASSLYSALNTEAFF TGTGCCAGCAGCTTATATTCAGCGCTGAACACTGAAGCTTTCTTT
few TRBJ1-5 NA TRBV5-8 CASSLYAGQPQHF TGTGCCAGCAGCTTGTACGCGGGTCAGCCCCAGCATTTT
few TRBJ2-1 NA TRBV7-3 CASSLTRTNYNEQFF TGTGCCAGCAGCTTAACCCGGACTAACTACAATGAGCAGTTCTTC
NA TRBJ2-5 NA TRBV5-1 CASSLGLLGAWETQYF TGCGCCAGCAGCTTAGGGCTACTAGGAGCCTGGGAGACCCAGTACTTC
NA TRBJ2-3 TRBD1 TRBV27 CASSSGQGSTDTQYF TGTGCCAGCAGTTCGGGACAGGGATCGACCGATACGCAGTATTTT
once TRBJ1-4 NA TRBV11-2 CASSTSLARGNEKLFF TGTGCCAGCAGCACGAGTCTCGCCAGGGGTAATGAAAAACTGTTTTTT
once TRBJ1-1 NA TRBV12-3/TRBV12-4 CASFQKGSGEAFF TGTGCCAGCTTCCAAAAGGGGTCTGGTGAAGCTTTCTTT
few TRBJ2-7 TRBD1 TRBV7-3 CASSEGDRGRDEQYF TGTGCCAGCAGCGAAGGGGACAGGGGGCGAGACGAGCAGTACTTC
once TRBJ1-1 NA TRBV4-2 CASSQTQGYTEAFF TGTGCCAGCAGCCAGACACAGGGATACACTGAAGCTTTCTTT
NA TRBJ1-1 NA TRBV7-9 CASSPGGGEAFF TGTGCCAGCAGCCCGGGGGGGGGTGAAGCTTTCTTT